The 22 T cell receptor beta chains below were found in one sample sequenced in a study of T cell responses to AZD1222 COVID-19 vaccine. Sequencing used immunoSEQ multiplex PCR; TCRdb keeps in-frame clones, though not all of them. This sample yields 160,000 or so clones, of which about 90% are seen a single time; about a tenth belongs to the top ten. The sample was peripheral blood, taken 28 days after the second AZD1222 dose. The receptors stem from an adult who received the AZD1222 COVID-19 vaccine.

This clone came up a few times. The CDR3 spells CASSLAGGSNTEAFF. In DNA, the CDR3 is TGTGCCAGCAGCTTAGCAGGTGGGTCGAACACTGAAGCTTTCTTT. This chain connects TRBV7-2 to TRBJ1-1; D unresolved. This CDR3 comprises 15 residues. V was clipped by 0 bases and J by 1 base, with 9 bases between them. Germline V gene sequence: CDR1 SGHTA, CDR2 FQGNSA.

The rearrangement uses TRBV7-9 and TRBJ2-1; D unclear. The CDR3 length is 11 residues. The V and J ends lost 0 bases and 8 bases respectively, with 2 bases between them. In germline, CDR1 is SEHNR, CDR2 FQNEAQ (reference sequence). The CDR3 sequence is CASSLADEQFF. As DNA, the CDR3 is TGTGCCAGCAGCTTAGCGGATGAGCAGTTCTTC.

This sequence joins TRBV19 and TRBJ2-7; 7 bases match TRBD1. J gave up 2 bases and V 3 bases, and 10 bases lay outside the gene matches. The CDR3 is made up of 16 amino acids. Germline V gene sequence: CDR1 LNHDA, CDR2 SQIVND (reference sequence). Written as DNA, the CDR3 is TGTGCCAGTAGTATGAGGTTTGGGGACAGCGCCTACGAGCAGTACTTC. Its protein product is CASSMRFGDSAYEQYF.

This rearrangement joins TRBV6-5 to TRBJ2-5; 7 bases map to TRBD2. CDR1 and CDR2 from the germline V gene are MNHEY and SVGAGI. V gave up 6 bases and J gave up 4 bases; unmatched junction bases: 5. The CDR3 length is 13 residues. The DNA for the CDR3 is TGTGCCAGCAGGGGGGGGAGGAGAGAGACCCAGTACTTC. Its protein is CASRGGRRETQYF.

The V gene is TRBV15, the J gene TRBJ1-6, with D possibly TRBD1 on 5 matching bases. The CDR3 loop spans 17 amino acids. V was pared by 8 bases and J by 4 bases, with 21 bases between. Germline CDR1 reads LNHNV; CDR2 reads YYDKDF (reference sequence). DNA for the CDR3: TGTGCCACCGGACCGCGAGGAGGTCAGGGTTATAATTCACCCCTCCACTTT. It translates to CATGPRGGQGYNSPLHF.

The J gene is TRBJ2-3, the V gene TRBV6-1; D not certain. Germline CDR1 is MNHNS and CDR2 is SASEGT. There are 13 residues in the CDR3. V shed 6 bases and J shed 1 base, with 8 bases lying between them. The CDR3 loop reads CASRESGTDTQYF. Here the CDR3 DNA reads TGTGCCAGCAGGGAAAGTGGCACAGATACGCAGTATTTT.

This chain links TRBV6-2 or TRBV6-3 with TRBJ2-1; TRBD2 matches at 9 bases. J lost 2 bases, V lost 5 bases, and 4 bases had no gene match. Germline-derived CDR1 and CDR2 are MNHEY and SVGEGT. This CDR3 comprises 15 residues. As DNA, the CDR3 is TGTGCCAGCAGTCAACTAGCGGGCGCCTACAATGAGCAGTTCTTC. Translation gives CASSQLAGAYNEQFF.

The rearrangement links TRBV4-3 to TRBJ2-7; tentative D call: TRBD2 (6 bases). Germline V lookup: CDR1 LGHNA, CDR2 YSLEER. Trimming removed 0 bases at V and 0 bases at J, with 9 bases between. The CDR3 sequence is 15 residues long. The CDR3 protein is CASSQDTGGSYEQYF. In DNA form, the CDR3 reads TGCGCCAGCAGCCAAGATACCGGGGGCTCCTACGAGCAGTACTTC.

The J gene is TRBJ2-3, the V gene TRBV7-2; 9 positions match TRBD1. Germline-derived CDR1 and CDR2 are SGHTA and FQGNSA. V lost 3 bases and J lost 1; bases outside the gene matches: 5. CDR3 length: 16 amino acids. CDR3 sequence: CASSFDRGLGTDTQYF. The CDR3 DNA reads TGTGCCAGCAGCTTCGACAGGGGGTTGGGCACAGATACGCAGTATTTT.

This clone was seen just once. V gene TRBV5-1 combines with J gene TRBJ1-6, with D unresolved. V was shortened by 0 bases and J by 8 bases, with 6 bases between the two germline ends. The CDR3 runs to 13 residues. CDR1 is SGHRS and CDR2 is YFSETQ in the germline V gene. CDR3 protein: CASSLDSHSPLHF. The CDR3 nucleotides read TGCGCCAGCAGCTTGGACAGTCATTCACCCCTCCACTTT.

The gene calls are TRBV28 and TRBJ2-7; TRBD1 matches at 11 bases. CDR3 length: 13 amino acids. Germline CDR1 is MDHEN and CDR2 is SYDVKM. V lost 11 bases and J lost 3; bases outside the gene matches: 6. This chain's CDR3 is CASRGTGGYEQYF. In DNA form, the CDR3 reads TGTGCCTCCAGGGGGACAGGGGGCTACGAGCAGTACTTC.

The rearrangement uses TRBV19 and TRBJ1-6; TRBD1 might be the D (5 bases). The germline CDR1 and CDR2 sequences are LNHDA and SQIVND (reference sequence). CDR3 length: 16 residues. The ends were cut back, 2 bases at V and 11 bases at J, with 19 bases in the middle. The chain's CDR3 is CASSILPGTQLAPLHF. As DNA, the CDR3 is TGTGCCAGTAGTATACTACCGGGGACGCAGTTGGCACCCCTCCACTTT.

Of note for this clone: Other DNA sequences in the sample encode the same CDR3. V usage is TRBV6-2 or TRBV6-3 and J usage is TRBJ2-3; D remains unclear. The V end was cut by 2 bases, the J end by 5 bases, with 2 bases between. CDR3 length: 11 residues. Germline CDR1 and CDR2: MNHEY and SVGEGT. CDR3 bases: TGTGCCAGCAGTTACGGAGATACGCAGTATTTT. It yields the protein CASSYGDTQYF.

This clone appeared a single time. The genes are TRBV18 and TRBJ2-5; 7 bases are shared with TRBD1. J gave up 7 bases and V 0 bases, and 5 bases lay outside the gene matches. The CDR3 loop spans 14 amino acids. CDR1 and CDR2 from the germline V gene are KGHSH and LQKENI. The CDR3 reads CASSPPGQRGTQYF. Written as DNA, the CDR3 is TGTGCCAGCTCACCACCGGGACAGAGGGGGACCCAGTACTTC.

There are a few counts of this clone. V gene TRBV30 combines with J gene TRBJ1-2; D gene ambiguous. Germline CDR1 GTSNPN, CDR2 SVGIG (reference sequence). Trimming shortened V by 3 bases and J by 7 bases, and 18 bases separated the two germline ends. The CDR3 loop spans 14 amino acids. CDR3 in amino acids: CAWRWPTLWGGYTF. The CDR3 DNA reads TGTGCCTGGAGGTGGCCGACCCTATGGGGTGGCTACACCTTC.

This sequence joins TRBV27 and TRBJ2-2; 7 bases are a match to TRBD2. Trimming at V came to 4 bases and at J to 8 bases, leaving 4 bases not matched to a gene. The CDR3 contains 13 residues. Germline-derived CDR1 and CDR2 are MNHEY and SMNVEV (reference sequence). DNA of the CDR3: TGTGCCAGCAGTTGGACTAGTACTGGGGAGCTGTTTTTT. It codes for CASSWTSTGELFF.

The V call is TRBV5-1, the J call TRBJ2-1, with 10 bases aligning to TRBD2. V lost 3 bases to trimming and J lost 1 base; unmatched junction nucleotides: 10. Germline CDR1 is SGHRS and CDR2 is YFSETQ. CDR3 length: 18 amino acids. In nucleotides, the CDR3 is TGCGCCAGCAGCTCGTTCCTAGCGGGAGCGGTATCCTACAATGAGCAGTTCTTC. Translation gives CASSSFLAGAVSYNEQFF.

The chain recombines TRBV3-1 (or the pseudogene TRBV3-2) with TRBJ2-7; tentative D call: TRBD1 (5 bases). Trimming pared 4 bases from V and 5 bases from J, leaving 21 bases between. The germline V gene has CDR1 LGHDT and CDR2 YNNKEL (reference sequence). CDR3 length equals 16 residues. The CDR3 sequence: CASSPRTRYLVHEQYF. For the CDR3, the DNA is TGTGCCAGCAGCCCAAGGACACGGTACCTGGTCCACGAGCAGTACTTC.

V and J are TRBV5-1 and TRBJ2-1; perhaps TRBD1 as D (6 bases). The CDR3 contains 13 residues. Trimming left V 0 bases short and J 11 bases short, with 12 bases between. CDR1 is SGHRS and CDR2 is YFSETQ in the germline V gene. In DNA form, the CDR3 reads TGCGCCAGCAGCTTGGAGATGGGGGCGAAGCAGTTCTTC. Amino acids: CASSLEMGAKQFF.

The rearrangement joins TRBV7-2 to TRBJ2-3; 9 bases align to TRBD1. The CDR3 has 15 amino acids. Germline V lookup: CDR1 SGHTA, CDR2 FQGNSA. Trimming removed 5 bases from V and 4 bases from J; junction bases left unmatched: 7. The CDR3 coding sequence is TGTGCCAGCAGCGCCTGGACAGGGGTTGCAGATACGCAGTATTTT. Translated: CASSAWTGVADTQYF.

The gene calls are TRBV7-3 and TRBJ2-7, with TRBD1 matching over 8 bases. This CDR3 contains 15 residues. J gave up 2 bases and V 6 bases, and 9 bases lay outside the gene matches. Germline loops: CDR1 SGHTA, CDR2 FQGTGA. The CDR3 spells CASSLGQGQTYEQYF. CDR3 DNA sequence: TGTGCCAGCAGTCTTGGACAGGGCCAAACCTACGAGCAGTACTTC.

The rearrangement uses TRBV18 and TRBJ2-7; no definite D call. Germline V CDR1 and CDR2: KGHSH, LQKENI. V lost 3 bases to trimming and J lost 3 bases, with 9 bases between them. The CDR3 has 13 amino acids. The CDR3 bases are TGTGCCAGCTCACCTGACACCCTCTACGAGCAGTACTTC. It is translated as CASSPDTLYEQYF.